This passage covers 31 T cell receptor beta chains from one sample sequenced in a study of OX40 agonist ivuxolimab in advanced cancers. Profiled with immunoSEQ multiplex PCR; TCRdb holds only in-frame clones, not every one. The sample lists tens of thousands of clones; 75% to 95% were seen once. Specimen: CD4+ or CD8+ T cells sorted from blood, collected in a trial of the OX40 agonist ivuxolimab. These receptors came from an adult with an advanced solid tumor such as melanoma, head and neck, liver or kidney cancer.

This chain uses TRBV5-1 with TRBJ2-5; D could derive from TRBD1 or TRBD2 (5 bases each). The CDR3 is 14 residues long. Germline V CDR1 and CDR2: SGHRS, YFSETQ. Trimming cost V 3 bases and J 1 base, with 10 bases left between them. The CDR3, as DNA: TGCGCCAGCAGCTGGGGGAGCAGCCAAGAGACCCAGTACTTC. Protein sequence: CASSWGSSQETQYF.

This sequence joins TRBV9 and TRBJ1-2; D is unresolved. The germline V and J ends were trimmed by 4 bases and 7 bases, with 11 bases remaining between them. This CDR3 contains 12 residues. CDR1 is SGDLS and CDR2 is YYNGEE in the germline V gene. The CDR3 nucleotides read TGTGCCAGCAGCTCCCCGGTCGGTGGCTACACCTTC. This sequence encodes CASSSPVGGYTF.

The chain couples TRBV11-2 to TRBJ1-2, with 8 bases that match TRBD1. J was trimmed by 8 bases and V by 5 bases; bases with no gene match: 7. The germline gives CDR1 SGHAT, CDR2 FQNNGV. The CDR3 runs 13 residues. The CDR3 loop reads CASSPDRERGYTF. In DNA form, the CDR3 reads TGTGCCAGCAGCCCGGACAGGGAGAGGGGCTACACCTTC.

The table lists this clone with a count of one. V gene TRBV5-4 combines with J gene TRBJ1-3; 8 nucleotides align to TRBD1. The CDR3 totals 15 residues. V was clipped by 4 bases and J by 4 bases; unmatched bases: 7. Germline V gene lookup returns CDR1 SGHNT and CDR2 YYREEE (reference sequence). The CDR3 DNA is TGTGCCAGCAGCAACCCGACAGGGGTCGGAAACACCATATATTTT. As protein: CASSNPTGVGNTIYF.

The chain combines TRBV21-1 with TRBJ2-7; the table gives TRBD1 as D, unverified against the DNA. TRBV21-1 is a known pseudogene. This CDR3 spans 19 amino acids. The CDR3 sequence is CASSTERPGDSHTSYEQYF. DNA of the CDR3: TGTGCCAGCAGCACAGAGAGGCCCGGGGACAGCCACACCTCCTACGAGCAGTACTTC.

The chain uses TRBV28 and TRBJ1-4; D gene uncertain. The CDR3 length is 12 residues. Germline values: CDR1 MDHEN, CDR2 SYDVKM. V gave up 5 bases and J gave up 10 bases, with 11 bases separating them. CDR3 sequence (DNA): TGTGCCAGCAGTAGGATTGGCGGAAAACTGTTTTTT. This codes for CASSRIGGKLFF.

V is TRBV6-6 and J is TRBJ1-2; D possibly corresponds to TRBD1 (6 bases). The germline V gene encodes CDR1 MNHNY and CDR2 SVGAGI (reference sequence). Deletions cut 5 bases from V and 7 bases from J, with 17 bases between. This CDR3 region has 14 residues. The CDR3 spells CASSRPGASGGYTF. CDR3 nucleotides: TGTGCCAGCAGTCGCCCAGGGGCTTCGGGTGGCTACACCTTC.

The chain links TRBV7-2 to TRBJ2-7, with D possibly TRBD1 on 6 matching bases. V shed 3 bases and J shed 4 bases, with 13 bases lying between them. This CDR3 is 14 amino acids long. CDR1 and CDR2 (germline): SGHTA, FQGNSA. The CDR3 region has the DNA TGTGCCAGCAGCTTCGGGCAGGGGCTATACGAGCAGTACTTC. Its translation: CASSFGQGLYEQYF.

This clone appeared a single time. CDR3 residues: CASRDTTNEKLFF. CDR3 in DNA: TGTGCCAGCAGAGACACAACTAATGAAAAACTGTTTTTT. J is TRBJ1-4 and V is TRBV5-4; D is unresolved. CDR1 and CDR2 from the germline V gene are SGHNT and YYREEE (reference sequence). Trimming removed 5 bases from V and 0 bases from J, with 5 bases in between. This CDR3 is 13 amino acids long.

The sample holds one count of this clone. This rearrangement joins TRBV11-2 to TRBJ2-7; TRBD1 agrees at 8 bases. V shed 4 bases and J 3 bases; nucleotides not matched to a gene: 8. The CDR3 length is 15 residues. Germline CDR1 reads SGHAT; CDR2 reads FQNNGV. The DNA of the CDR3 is TGTGCCAGCAGCTCTTGGACAGGGACCATCTACGAGCAGTACTTC. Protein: CASSSWTGTIYEQYF. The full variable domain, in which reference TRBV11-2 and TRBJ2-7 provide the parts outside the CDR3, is EAGVAQSPRYKIIEKRQSVAFWCNPISGHATLYWYQQILGQGPKLLIQFQNNGVVDDSQLPKDRFSAERLKGVDSTLKIQPAKLEDSAVYLCASSSWTGTIYEQYFGPGTRLTVT.

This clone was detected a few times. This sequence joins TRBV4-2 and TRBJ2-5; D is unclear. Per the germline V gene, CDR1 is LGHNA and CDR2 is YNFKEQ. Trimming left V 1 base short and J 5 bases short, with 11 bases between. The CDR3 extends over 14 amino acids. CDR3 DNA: TGTGCCAGCAGCCAAGTTGAGGCCGGGGAGACCCAGTACTTC. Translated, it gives CASSQVEAGETQYF.

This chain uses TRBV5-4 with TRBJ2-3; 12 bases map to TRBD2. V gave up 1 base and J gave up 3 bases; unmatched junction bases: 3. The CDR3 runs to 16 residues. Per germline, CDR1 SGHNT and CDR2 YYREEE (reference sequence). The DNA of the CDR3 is TGTGCCAGCAGCTTGAGACTAGCGGGAGTGACAGATACGCAGTATTTT. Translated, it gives CASSLRLAGVTDTQYF.

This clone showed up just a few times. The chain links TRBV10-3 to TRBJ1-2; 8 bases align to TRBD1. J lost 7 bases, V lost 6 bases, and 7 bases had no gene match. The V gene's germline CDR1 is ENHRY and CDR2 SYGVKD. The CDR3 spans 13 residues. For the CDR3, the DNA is TGTGCCATCAGGGCGACAGGGGAGGGTGGCTACACCTTC. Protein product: CAIRATGEGGYTF.

The CDR3 DNA is TGTGCCAGTAGTATGCAGGGAAATTCACCCCTCCACTTT. The encoded protein is CASSMQGNSPLHF. The rearrangement uses TRBV19 and TRBJ1-6; maybe TRBD1 (5 bases). CDR3 length equals 13 residues. Germline V gene lookup returns CDR1 LNHDA and CDR2 SQIVND (reference sequence). With 3 bases removed from V and 7 bases from J, the gap between germline ends came to 7 bases.

The CDR3 loop is CASRYRASGGGGNNTQYF. DNA for the CDR3: TGTGCCAGCAGGTACAGGGCTAGCGGGGGAGGTGGAAACAATACGCAGTATTTT. This sequence joins TRBV9 and TRBJ2-3; 10 bases match TRBD2. V lost 5 bases to trimming and J lost 7 bases; unmatched junction nucleotides: 19. This CDR3 contains 18 residues. Germline V gene sequence: CDR1 SGDLS, CDR2 YYNGEE.

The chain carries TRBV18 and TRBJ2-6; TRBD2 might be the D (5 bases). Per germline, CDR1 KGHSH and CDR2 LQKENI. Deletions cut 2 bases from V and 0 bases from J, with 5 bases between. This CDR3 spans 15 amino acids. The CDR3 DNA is TGTGCCAGCTCACCAGCGGGCTCTGGGGCCAACGTCCTGACTTTC. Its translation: CASSPAGSGANVLTF.

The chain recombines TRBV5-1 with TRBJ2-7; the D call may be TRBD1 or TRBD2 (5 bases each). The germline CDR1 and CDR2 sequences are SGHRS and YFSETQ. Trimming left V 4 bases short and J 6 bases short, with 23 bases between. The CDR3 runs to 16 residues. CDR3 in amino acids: CASSETGTMNSGEQYF. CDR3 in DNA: TGCGCCAGCAGCGAGACCGGGACCATGAATAGTGGCGAGCAGTACTTC.

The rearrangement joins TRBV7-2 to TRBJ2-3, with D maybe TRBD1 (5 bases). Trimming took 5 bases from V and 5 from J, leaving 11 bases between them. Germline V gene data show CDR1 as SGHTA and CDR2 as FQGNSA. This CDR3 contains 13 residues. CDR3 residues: CASSATGLDTQYF. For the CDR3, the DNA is TGTGCCAGCAGCGCAACAGGTCTAGATACGCAGTATTTT.

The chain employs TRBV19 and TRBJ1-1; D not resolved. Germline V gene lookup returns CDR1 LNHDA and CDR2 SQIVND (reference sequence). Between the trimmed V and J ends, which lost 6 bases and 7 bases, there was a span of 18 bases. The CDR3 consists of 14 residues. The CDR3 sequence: CASRKLTDGFEAFF. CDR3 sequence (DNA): TGTGCCAGTAGGAAGCTGACTGACGGCTTTGAAGCTTTCTTT.

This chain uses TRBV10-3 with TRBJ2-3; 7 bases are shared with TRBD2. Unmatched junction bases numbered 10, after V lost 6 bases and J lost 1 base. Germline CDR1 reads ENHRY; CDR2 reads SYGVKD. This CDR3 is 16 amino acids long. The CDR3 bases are TGTGCCATCAGCACCCTAGCGGACCACGGCACAGATACGCAGTATTTT. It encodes CAISTLADHGTDTQYF.

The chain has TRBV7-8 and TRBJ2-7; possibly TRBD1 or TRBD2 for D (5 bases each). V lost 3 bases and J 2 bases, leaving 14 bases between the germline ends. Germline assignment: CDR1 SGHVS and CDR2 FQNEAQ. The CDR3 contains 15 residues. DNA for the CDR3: TGTGCCAGCAGCTTTACTGGGGACGGAACCTACGAGCAGTACTTC. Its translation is CASSFTGDGTYEQYF.

The CDR3 region is CASSLWSRGVNQPQHF. CDR3 sequence (DNA): TGTGCCAGCAGTTTATGGTCAAGGGGGGTCAATCAGCCCCAGCATTTT. The rearrangement uses TRBV28 and TRBJ1-5; the D gene is possibly TRBD1 (6 bases). The CDR3 spans 16 residues. Trimming removed 0 bases at V and 3 bases at J, with 12 bases between. Germline V gene data show CDR1 as MDHEN and CDR2 as SYDVKM.

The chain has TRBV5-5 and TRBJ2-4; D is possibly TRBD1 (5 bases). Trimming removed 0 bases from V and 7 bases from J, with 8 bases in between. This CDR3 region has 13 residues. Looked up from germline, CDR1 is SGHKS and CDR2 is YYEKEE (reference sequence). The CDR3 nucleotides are TGTGCCAGCAGCTTGGAGGGGAACAACATTCAGTACTTC. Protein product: CASSLEGNNIQYF.

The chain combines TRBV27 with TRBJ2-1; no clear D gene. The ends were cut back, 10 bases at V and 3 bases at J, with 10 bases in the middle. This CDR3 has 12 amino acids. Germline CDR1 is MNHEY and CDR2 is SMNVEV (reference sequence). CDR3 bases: TGTGCCACTGGGGTAATCTACAATGAGCAGTTCTTC. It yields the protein CATGVIYNEQFF.

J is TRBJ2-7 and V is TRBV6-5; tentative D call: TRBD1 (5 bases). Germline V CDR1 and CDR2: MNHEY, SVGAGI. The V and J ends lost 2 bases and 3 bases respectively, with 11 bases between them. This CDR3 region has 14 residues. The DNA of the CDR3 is TGTGCCAGCAGTTACCGACCCCAGGGCTACGAGCAGTACTTC. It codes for CASSYRPQGYEQYF.

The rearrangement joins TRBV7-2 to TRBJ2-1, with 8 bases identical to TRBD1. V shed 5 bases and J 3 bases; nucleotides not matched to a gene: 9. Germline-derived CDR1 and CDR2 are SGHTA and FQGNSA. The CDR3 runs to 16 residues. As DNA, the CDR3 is TGTGCCAGCAGCATATCCCTGACAGGGGACTACAATGAGCAGTTCTTC. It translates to CASSISLTGDYNEQFF.

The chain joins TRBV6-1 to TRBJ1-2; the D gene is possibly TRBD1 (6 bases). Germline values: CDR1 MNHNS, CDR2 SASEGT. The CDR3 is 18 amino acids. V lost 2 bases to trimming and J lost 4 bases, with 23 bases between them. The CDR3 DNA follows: TGTGCCAGCAGTGAATTCGGGTCAGGGGACCGATGGGGCTATGGCTACACCTTC. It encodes CASSEFGSGDRWGYGYTF.

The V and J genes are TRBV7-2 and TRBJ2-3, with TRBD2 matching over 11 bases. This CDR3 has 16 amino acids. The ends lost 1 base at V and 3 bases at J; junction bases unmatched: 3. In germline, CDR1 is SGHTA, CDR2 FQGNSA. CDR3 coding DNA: TGTGCCAGCAGCTTAGTCCGACTAGCGGGGACAGATACGCAGTATTTT. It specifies CASSLVRLAGTDTQYF.

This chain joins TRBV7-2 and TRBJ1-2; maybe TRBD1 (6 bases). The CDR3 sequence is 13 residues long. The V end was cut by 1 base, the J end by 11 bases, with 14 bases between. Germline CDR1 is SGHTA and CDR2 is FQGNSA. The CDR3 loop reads CASSLDREVHYTF. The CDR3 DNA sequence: TGTGCCAGCAGCTTAGACAGGGAAGTCCATTACACCTTC.

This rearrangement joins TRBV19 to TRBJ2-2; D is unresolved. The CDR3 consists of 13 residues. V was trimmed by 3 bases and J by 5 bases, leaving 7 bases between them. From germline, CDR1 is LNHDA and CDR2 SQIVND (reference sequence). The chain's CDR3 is CASSIPLTGELFF. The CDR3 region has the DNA TGTGCCAGTAGTATTCCCCTTACCGGGGAGCTGTTTTTT.

The chain's CDR3 is CASSPQSREGEQYF. The DNA for the CDR3 is TGTGCCAGCTCACCACAGTCCAGGGAGGGCGAGCAGTACTTC. V usage is TRBV18 and J usage is TRBJ2-7, with 7 positions matching TRBD2. Trimming removed 1 base from V and 6 bases from J; junction bases left unmatched: 6. This CDR3 contains 14 residues. The germline gives CDR1 KGHSH, CDR2 LQKENI.